The 22 T cell receptor beta chains presented below share a single source sample, sequenced in a study of shared clonotypes between healthy human individuals. Data came from immunoSEQ multiplex PCR; TCRdb stores just in-frame clones and leaves some out. The data contain around 2.5 million clones, 80% to 95% of them seen just once; the ten biggest clones take up around 0.37%. What was sequenced was naive CD4+ T cells from PBMCs. Subset indicated: CD45RA+ positively selected. The receptors here all came from a man between 18 and 35 years old in good health. Some clones in this sample may be carry-over from other donors' samples.

The V call is TRBV7-3, the J call TRBJ2-3; D is perhaps TRBD1 (5 bases). Trimming pared 2 bases from V and 4 bases from J, leaving 10 bases between. CDR3 length equals 14 residues. The germline V gene has CDR1 SGHTA and CDR2 FQGTGA. The CDR3, as DNA: TGTGCCAGCAGCTTAGGGGCGGTGTCAGATACGCAGTATTTT. Translation: CASSLGAVSDTQYF.

The chain is built from TRBV6-6 and TRBJ1-5; 10 bases agree with TRBD1. Germline lookup yields CDR1 MNHNY and CDR2 SVGAGI (reference sequence). Trimming took 6 bases from V and 5 from J; bases not matched to a gene: 7. The CDR3 length is 15 residues. The CDR3 sequence is CASRMTGGPHQPQHF. CDR3 nucleotide sequence: TGTGCCAGCAGAATGACAGGGGGCCCCCATCAGCCCCAGCATTTT.

This clone was seen just once. The V gene is TRBV12-2, the J gene TRBJ2-1; TRBD2 reflects the table's D call only, with no check against the DNA. TRBV12-2 is listed as a pseudogene. CDR3 length: 16 amino acids. This CDR3 is CASRSSKYNGYNEQFF. The CDR3 DNA reads TGTGCAAGTCGCTCCTCAAAATACAACGGGTACAATGAGCAGTTCTTC.

The V call is TRBV7-9, the J call TRBJ2-2; 12 bases fit TRBD1. The CDR3 contains 19 residues. Germline values: CDR1 SEHNR, CDR2 FQNEAQ (reference sequence). V was pared by 5 bases and J by 6 bases, with 16 bases of the junction left unmatched. The CDR3: CASSPRMGQGAIFPGELFF. The DNA for the CDR3 is TGTGCCAGCAGCCCTAGAATGGGACAGGGGGCGATTTTCCCCGGGGAGCTGTTTTTT.

The V gene is TRBV27, the J gene TRBJ1-2, with a tentative D call TRBD1 (5 bases). CDR3 length: 14 residues. V was pared by 3 bases and J by 7 bases, with 15 bases between. Germline V lookup: CDR1 MNHEY, CDR2 SMNVEV (reference sequence). The CDR3 spells CASSFRGQWGGYTF. The CDR3, as DNA: TGTGCCAGCAGTTTCCGTGGACAATGGGGTGGCTACACCTTC.

The rearrangement uses TRBV28 and TRBJ1-2; D is ambiguous. The germline V and J ends were trimmed by 6 bases and 4 bases, with 15 bases remaining between them. The CDR3 runs 14 residues. CDR1 is MDHEN, CDR2 SYDVKM, per germline. The CDR3 loop is CASRGGGLGYGYTF. CDR3 nucleotides: TGTGCCAGCAGAGGCGGCGGGTTGGGCTATGGCTACACCTTC.

This clone was recorded only once. V is TRBV7-6 and J is TRBJ2-7; the match to TRBD1 covers 9 bases. The germline gives CDR1 SGHVS, CDR2 FNYEAQ. Losses at the gene ends were 5 bases for V and 4 bases for J; bases not matched to a gene: 9. The CDR3 runs 15 residues. CDR3 protein: CASSTETGGNYEQYF. CDR3 coding DNA: TGTGCCAGCAGCACTGAGACAGGGGGGAATTACGAGCAGTACTTC.

The V call is TRBV29-1, the J call TRBJ2-7, with TRBD1 matching 12 bases. With V trimmed by 5 bases and J by 5 bases, 4 bases remained unmatched. CDR3 size: 13 residues. CDR1 and CDR2 from the germline V gene are SQVTM and ANQGSEA. As DNA, the CDR3 is TGCAGCGTTACCGGGACAGGGGGCCACGAGCAGTACTTC. It yields the protein CSVTGTGGHEQYF.

This clone has a single count. Other DNA sequences in this sample translate to the same CDR3. This chain links TRBV27 with TRBJ2-2, with D perhaps TRBD1 (6 bases). CDR3 length: 14 amino acids. Trimming pared 2 bases from V and 6 bases from J, leaving 10 bases between. The V gene's germline CDR1 is MNHEY and CDR2 SMNVEV (reference sequence). The CDR3 sequence is CASSLAGAAGELFF. The CDR3 DNA follows: TGTGCCAGCAGTTTAGCAGGGGCTGCCGGGGAGCTGTTTTTT.

In regard to this clone: Other nucleotide sequences from this sample produce the same CDR3. The chain joins TRBV10-1 to TRBJ2-1; TRBD2 agrees at 7 bases. Per the germline V gene, CDR1 is WNHNN and CDR2 is SYGVQD (reference sequence). The CDR3 has 14 amino acids. Losses at the gene ends were 4 bases for V and 4 bases for J; bases not matched to a gene: 4. CDR3 sequence: CASSAGTTYNEQFF. CDR3 DNA: TGCGCCAGCAGTGCCGGGACTACGTACAATGAGCAGTTCTTC.

CDR3 in DNA: TGTGCCAGCAGGCAGGGCTCGGATTCTGAAAAACTGTTTTTT. The encoded protein is CASRQGSDSEKLFF. J is TRBJ1-4 and V is TRBV2, with D tentatively TRBD1 (5 bases). Germline CDR1 reads SNHLY; CDR2 reads FYNNEI. V was shortened by 6 bases and J by 7 bases, with 15 bases between the two germline ends. The CDR3 length is 14 residues.

The chain employs TRBV5-4 and TRBJ2-1; 7 nucleotides align to TRBD2. Germline CDR1 and CDR2: SGHNT and YYREEE (reference sequence). The V gene end was trimmed by 0 bases and the J gene end by 3 bases; junction bases not matched to a gene: 6. The length of the CDR3 is 16 residues. In DNA, the CDR3 is TGTGCCAGCAGCTTGGGGGGACTAAGCCGCTACAATGAGCAGTTCTTC. Its protein is CASSLGGLSRYNEQFF.

The rearrangement links TRBV6-4 to TRBJ2-5; tentative D call: TRBD1 (7 bases). Germline values: CDR1 MRHNA, CDR2 SNTAGT. The CDR3 length is 16 residues. V lost 8 bases, J lost 1 base, and 20 bases lay in between. The CDR3 region has the DNA TGTGCCAGCGCCTTTCTTACAGGGGACTGCCAAGAGACCCAGTACTTC. Translated: CASAFLTGDCQETQYF.

The chain carries TRBV10-1 and TRBJ2-7; tentative D call: TRBD2 (6 bases). This CDR3 has 15 amino acids. V lost 0 bases, J lost 6 bases, and 15 bases lay in between. Germline V gene lookup returns CDR1 WNHNN and CDR2 SYGVQD (reference sequence). The CDR3 region has the DNA TGCGCCAGCAGTGAGTCGCGGGGTTCGGCTTGCGAGCAGTACTTC. This encodes CASSESRGSACEQYF.

This chain links TRBV19 with TRBJ1-1, with TRBD1 matching over 7 bases. There are 16 residues in the CDR3. Unmatched junction bases numbered 17, after V lost 7 bases and J lost 6 bases. Germline V gives CDR1 LNHDA, CDR2 SQIVND (reference sequence). CDR3 sequence: CASTGGPGRAGAEAFF. For the CDR3, the DNA is TGTGCCAGTACAGGGGGGCCGGGCAGGGCAGGGGCTGAAGCTTTCTTT.

V and J are TRBV18 and TRBJ2-1, with D unresolved. Germline V gene data show CDR1 as KGHSH and CDR2 as LQKENI. Between the trimmed V and J ends, which lost 4 bases and 9 bases, there was a span of 10 bases. The CDR3 is 12 amino acids. The chain's CDR3 is CASSLEIREQFF. The CDR3 nucleotides read TGTGCCAGCTCACTCGAAATCCGTGAGCAGTTCTTC.

A note on this clone: Distinct nucleotide sequences in the sample also encode this CDR3. The chain joins TRBV19 to TRBJ2-2; TRBD2 agrees at 9 bases. J gave up 5 bases and V 5 bases, and 6 bases lay outside the gene matches. Germline loops: CDR1 LNHDA, CDR2 SQIVND (reference sequence). CDR3 length: 15 amino acids. DNA for the CDR3: TGTGCCAGTAGTTTTAGCGGGAGAGGAACCGGGGAGCTGTTTTTT. It specifies CASSFSGRGTGELFF.

The chain employs TRBV27 and TRBJ1-1, with D hard to call. Germline CDR1 reads MNHEY; CDR2 reads SMNVEV (reference sequence). V shed 5 bases and J shed 4 bases, with 11 bases lying between them. The CDR3 sequence is 13 residues long. Here the CDR3 reads CASSTSWGTEAFF. The CDR3 bases are TGTGCCAGCAGTACCAGCTGGGGCACTGAAGCTTTCTTT.

The chain employs TRBV30 and TRBJ2-1; TRBD2 matches 12 bases. CDR3 length equals 17 residues. The germline gives CDR1 GTSNPN, CDR2 SVGIG (reference sequence). J was trimmed by 4 bases and V by 2 bases; bases with no gene match: 9. This CDR3 is CAWSSGLAGLRYNEQFF. The CDR3, as DNA: TGTGCCTGGAGTAGTGGACTAGCGGGACTCCGGTACAATGAGCAGTTCTTC. Filled out from reference TRBV30 and TRBJ2-1, the complete variable domain reads SQTIHQWPATLVQPVGSPLSLECTVEGTSNPNLYWYRQAAGRGLQLLFYSVGIGQISSEVPQNLSASRPQDRQFILSSKKLLLSDSGFYLCAWSSGLAGLRYNEQFFGPGTRLTVL.

The rearrangement uses TRBV6-5 and TRBJ1-2; D may be TRBD1 (6 bases). Trimming pared 2 bases from V and 4 bases from J, leaving 14 bases between. The CDR3 runs 15 residues. Per germline, CDR1 MNHEY and CDR2 SVGAGI. Written as DNA, the CDR3 is TGTGCCAGCAGTTACGCCTTGGGGGGGGCCTATGGCTACACCTTC. Protein: CASSYALGGAYGYTF.

The chain links TRBV4-2 to TRBJ2-1; 10 bases line up with TRBD2. The germline V gene encodes CDR1 LGHNA and CDR2 YNFKEQ. Unmatched junction bases numbered 5, after V lost 2 bases and J lost 4 bases. The CDR3 consists of 16 residues. CDR3 coding DNA: TGTGCCAGCAGCCAACTTAGCGGGAGGTTGTACAATGAGCAGTTCTTC. This encodes CASSQLSGRLYNEQFF.

The sample holds a few counts of this clone. The chain couples TRBV6-6 to TRBJ2-2; 8 bases agree with TRBD2. Germline CDR1 is MNHNY and CDR2 is SVGAGI (reference sequence). V was clipped by 2 bases and J by 9 bases; unmatched bases: 8. The CDR3 contains 15 residues. The CDR3 region is CASSYVREGHRELFF. CDR3 nucleotides: TGTGCCAGCAGTTACGTACGGGAGGGCCACCGGGAGCTGTTTTTT.